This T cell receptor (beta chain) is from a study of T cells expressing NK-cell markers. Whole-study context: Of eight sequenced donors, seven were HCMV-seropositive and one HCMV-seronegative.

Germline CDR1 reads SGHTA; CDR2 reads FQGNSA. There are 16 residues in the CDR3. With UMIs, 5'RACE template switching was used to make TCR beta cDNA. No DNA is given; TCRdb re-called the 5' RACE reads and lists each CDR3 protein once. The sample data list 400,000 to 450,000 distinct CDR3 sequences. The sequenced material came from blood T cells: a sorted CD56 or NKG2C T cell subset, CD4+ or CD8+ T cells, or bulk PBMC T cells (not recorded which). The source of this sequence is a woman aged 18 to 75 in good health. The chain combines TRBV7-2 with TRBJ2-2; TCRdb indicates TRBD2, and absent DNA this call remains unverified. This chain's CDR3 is CASSLGAGGVTGELFF.